Below are 2 T cell receptor beta chains sequenced from a single sample in a study of T cell repertoires in cytomegalovirus infection. TCRdb re-called the reads with MiXCR, one entry per CDR3 protein. The table lists roughly 190,000 distinct CDR3 sequences, roughly 9.8% of them singletons. Input material: PBMCs. Source of these receptors: a human donor in good health (CMV status not recorded). Some clones in this sample may be carry-over from other donors' samples.

The CDR3 loop reads CASMGGSGANVLTF. Written as DNA, the CDR3 is TGTGCCAGCATGGGGGGCTCTGGGGCCAACGTCCTGACTTTC. The chain links TRBV6-5 to TRBJ2-6; D is perhaps TRBD2 (6 bases). The CDR3 consists of 14 residues. V was trimmed by 7 bases and J by 0 bases, leaving 7 bases between them. The germline CDR1 and CDR2 sequences are MNHEY and SVGAGI.

This clonotype was seen many times. CDR3 bases: TGCAGTGCTAGAGATCAGGGCGGGAGCGGCGTAGATACGCAGTATTTT. It yields the protein CSARDQGGSGVDTQYF. The chain couples TRBV20-1 to TRBJ2-3; 7 bases agree with TRBD2. The CDR3 is made up of 16 amino acids. With 0 bases clipped from V and 5 bases from J, the junction kept 11 bases outside the gene matches. CDR1 is DFQATT and CDR2 is SNEGSKA in the germline V gene (reference sequence).